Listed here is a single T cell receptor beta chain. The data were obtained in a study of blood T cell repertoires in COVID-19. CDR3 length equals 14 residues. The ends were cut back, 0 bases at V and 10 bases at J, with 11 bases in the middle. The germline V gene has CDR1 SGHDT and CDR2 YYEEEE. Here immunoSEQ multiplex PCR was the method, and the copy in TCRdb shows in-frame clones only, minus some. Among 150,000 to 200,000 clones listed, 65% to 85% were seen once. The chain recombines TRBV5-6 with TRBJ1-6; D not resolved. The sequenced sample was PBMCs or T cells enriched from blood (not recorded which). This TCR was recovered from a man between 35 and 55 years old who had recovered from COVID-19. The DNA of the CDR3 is TGTGCCAGCAGCTTGGTCGGGGTACCCTCACCCCTCCACTTT. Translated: CASSLVGVPSPLHF.